These T cell receptor beta chains were read from a single sample in a study of blood T cell repertoires in COVID-19. The assay was immunoSEQ multiplex PCR, and TCRdb's table has in-frame clones only and misses some. The sample lists 470,000 or so clones; 75% to 90% were seen once. The source material was peripheral blood. The receptors here all came from a human donor in a cohort sampled during active COVID-19. The CDR3 runs from the conserved cysteine through the conserved F or W. The D gene is left open where the match is weak. Expanded clones get a size class; other rows say once, few or many, or leave the size out.

size,V,J,D,length,DNA,CDR3
NA,TRBV6-5,TRBJ1-1,TRBD1,15,TGTGCCAGCAGCGCCGCCAGGGGGCGGGATACTGAAGCTTTCTTT,CASSAARGRDTEAFF
NA,TRBV18,TRBJ2-1,NA,16,TGTGCCAGCTCACCAGGTCCCGGGAGCTCCTACAATGAGCAGTTCTTC,CASSPGPGSSYNEQFF
NA,TRBV19,TRBJ2-3,TRBD2,15,TGTGCCAGTAGTATCTCGCGGGAGCTACAAGATACGCAGTATTTT,CASSISRELQDTQYF
NA,TRBV2,TRBJ2-7,NA,14,TGTGCCAGCAGCGGACAGGAGGGGTCCTACGAGCAGTACTTC,CASSGQEGSYEQYF
NA,TRBV3-1/TRBV3-2,TRBJ2-1,TRBD2,17,TGTGCCAGCAGTTTCTCGGGAGACGGGAGGGCCATAAATGAGCAGTTCTTC,CASSFSGDGRAINEQFF
NA,TRBV9,TRBJ2-1,NA,15,TGTGCCAGCAGCGGTAAGCGGAAAAAGTACAATGAGCAGTTCTTC,CASSGKRKKYNEQFF
NA,TRBV29-1,TRBJ1-5,TRBD1,15,TGCAGCGTTGTGCCTGGGACAGTTAGCAATCAGCCCCAGCATTTT,CSVVPGTVSNQPQHF
NA,TRBV29-1,TRBJ1-1,TRBD1,15,TGCAGCGTTGAAGGGACAGGGGCGATCTCTGGTGAAGCTTTCTTT,CSVEGTGAISGEAFF
NA,TRBV5-1,TRBJ2-3,TRBD2,13,TGCGCCAGCAGCCCGGAAGGGTTTGGCGGGAGGGGTTTT,CASSPEGFGGRGF
few,TRBV3-1/TRBV3-2,TRBJ2-1,TRBD2,15,TGTGCCAGCAGCCAAGATCGGCTAGCGGGCAATGAGCAGTTCTTC,CASSQDRLAGNEQFF
NA,TRBV10-3,TRBJ2-7,NA,15,TGTGCCATCAAGACAGACGGGGGTTCAGGGCGCGAGCAGTACTTC,CAIKTDGGSGREQYF
NA,TRBV18,TRBJ2-7,TRBD2,15,TGTGCCAGCACCCCAGGAGCTAGCGGCTCCTACGAGCAGTACTTC,CASTPGASGSYEQYF
NA,TRBV19,TRBJ2-5,TRBD2,15,TGTGCCAGTAGTAGGACTAGCGGTTACCAAGAGACCCAGTACTTC,CASSRTSGYQETQYF
NA,TRBV6-5,TRBJ1-2,NA,13,TGTGCCAGCAGTACCGACAGTAACTATGGCTACACCTTC,CASSTDSNYGYTF
NA,TRBV19,TRBJ2-7,NA,15,TGTGCCAGTACCCCCCGGGGGCGGGGGACAGGAGAGCAGTACTTC,CASTPRGRGTGEQYF
NA,TRBV19,TRBJ2-1,TRBD2,15,TGTGCCAGTAGTCTGGGGACTAGCGGGAGGGATGAGCAGTTCTTC,CASSLGTSGRDEQFF
NA,TRBV10-3,TRBJ2-7,NA,15,TGTGCCATCAGGGCTAGCGGAGAGGGGGCCTACGAGCAGTACTTC,CAIRASGEGAYEQYF
NA,TRBV30,TRBJ1-1,NA,15,TGTGCCTGGAGTGTACGGGAGGGTATAATCGCTGAAGCTTTCTTT,CAWSVREGIIAEAFF